These 10 T cell receptor beta chains were sequenced from one sample in a study of CD8 T cells in ankylosing spondylitis. MiXCR, applied by TCRdb to the 5' RACE reads, yields one record per CDR3 protein. The sample shows roughly 280,000 distinct CDR3 sequences, around 19% of them seen only once. Sequencing was done on a sample of blood, either unsorted or a sorted T cell fraction (not recorded which). Receptor source: a male donor with ankylosing spondylitis or in good health (not recorded which).

The gene calls are TRBV20-1 and TRBJ2-3; a weak D match, TRBD1 (5 bases). Germline CDR1 DFQATT, CDR2 SNEGSKA (reference sequence). The CDR3 contains 12 residues. The V end was cut by 6 bases, the J end by 1 base, with 8 bases between. This CDR3 is CSAETGTDTQYF. CDR3 in DNA: TGCAGTGCCGAGACAGGCACAGATACGCAGTATTTT.

The CDR3 DNA is TGTGCCAGCAGCCGCCCAGGACAAGGGACAGAAGAGACCCAGTACTTC. The encoded protein is CASSRPGQGTEETQYF. The V and J genes are TRBV4-2 and TRBJ2-5, with 7 bases aligning to TRBD1. CDR1 and CDR2 (germline): LGHNA, YNFKEQ. The CDR3 is 16 residues long. J lost 3 bases, V lost 4 bases, and 11 bases had no gene match.

This clonotype has a count of ten or more. This rearrangement joins TRBV5-1 to TRBJ1-4, with TRBD1 matching 8 bases. V was clipped by 5 bases and J by 6 bases; unmatched bases: 6. Germline lookup yields CDR1 SGHRS and CDR2 YFSETQ. The CDR3 spans 14 residues. Here the CDR3 reads CASSLGQGDEKLFF. In DNA form, the CDR3 reads TGCGCCAGCAGTCTCGGACAGGGTGATGAAAAACTGTTTTTT.

This clonotype turned up a few times. This chain joins TRBV20-1 and TRBJ2-4; TRBD1 or TRBD2 may be the D gene (5 bases each). This CDR3 region has 14 residues. Germline V lookup: CDR1 DFQATT, CDR2 SNEGSKA (reference sequence). V lost 6 bases and J 1 base, leaving 13 bases between the germline ends. CDR3 sequence (DNA): TGCAGTGCCCCCCCCTGGGGGGCCAAAAACATTCAGTACTTC. Its translation: CSAPPWGAKNIQYF.

The V and J genes are TRBV2 and TRBJ2-5; D possibly corresponds to TRBD1 (5 bases). CDR3 length equals 12 residues. CDR1 and CDR2 from the germline V gene are SNHLY and FYNNEI. Trimming cost V 4 bases and J 5 bases, with 8 bases left between them. The CDR3 region has the DNA TGTGCCAGCAGTGGACAGACTGAGACCCAGTACTTC. It yields the protein CASSGQTETQYF.

This clonotype occurred many times. The V call is TRBV3-1, the J call TRBJ2-1; tentative D call: TRBD1 (6 bases). V lost 0 bases and J 13 bases, leaving 7 bases between the germline ends. The CDR3 extends over 11 amino acids. Germline values: CDR1 LGHDT, CDR2 YNNKEL (reference sequence). In nucleotides, the CDR3 is TGTGCCAGCAGCCAAGACAGGGGACAGTTCTTC. This sequence encodes CASSQDRGQFF.

V usage is TRBV29-1 and J usage is TRBJ2-3, with 11 bases matching TRBD2. With V trimmed by 0 bases and J by 2 bases, 7 bases remained unmatched. The CDR3 sequence is 17 residues long. The germline gives CDR1 SQVTM, CDR2 ANQGSEA. The DNA for the CDR3 is TGCAGCGTTGAAGAGGTACTAGCGGGAGAGATCACAGATACGCAGTATTTT. Translation gives CSVEEVLAGEITDTQYF.

This clonotype has just a few counts. CDR3 sequence: CATSRDRASSYEQYV. CDR3 DNA: TGTGCCACCAGCAGAGACAGGGCGTCGTCCTACGAGCAGTACGTC. The chain couples TRBV15 to TRBJ2-7; possibly TRBD1 for D (5 bases). The V and J ends lost 0 bases and 1 base respectively, with 10 bases between them. The CDR3 runs 15 residues. The germline gives CDR1 LNHNV, CDR2 YYDKDF (reference sequence).

The chain employs TRBV5-1 and TRBJ1-4; TRBD1 is a possible D gene (5 bases). This CDR3 spans 15 amino acids. V was trimmed by 0 bases and J by 1 base, leaving 7 bases between them. Germline CDR1 is SGHRS and CDR2 is YFSETQ. This CDR3 reads CASSLGQRTNEKLFF. CDR3 sequence (DNA): TGCGCCAGCAGCTTGGGACAGAGAACTAATGAAAAACTGTTTTTT.

This rearrangement joins TRBV5-1 to TRBJ2-2; D may be TRBD1 (6 bases). Trimming cost V 2 bases and J 1 base, with 9 bases left between them. Per the germline V gene, CDR1 is SGHRS and CDR2 is YFSETQ. The CDR3 is 15 amino acids. CDR3 nucleotides: TGCGCCAGCAGCTTAGACAGGTTGAACACCGGGGAGCTGTTTTTT. Translation gives CASSLDRLNTGELFF.